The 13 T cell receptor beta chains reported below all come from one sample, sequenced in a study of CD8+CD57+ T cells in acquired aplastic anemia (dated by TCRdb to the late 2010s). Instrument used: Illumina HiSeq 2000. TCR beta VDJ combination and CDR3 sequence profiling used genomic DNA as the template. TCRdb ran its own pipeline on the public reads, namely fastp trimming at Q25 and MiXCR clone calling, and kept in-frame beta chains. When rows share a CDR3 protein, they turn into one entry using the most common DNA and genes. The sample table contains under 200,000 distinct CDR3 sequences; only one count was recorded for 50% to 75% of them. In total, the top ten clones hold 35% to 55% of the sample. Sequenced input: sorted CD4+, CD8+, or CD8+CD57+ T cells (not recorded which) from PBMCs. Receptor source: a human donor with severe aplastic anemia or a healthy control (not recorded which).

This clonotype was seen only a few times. CDR3: CSASGGLAGNNEQFF. The CDR3 nucleotides are TGCAGTGCTAGCGGAGGACTAGCGGGTAACAATGAGCAGTTCTTC. The V call is TRBV20-1, the J call TRBJ2-1; 11 nucleotides align to TRBD2. Losses at the gene ends were 3 bases for V and 5 bases for J; bases not matched to a gene: 6. CDR1 is DFQATT, CDR2 SNEGSKA, per germline (reference sequence). The CDR3 sequence is 15 residues long.

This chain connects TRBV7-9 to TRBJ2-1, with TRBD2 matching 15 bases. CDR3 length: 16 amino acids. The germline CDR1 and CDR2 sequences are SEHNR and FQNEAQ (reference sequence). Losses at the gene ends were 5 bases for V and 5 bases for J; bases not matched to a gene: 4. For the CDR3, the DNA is TGTGCCAGCAGCCCAGGACTAGCGGGGGGGAACAATGAGCAGTTCTTC. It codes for CASSPGLAGGNNEQFF.

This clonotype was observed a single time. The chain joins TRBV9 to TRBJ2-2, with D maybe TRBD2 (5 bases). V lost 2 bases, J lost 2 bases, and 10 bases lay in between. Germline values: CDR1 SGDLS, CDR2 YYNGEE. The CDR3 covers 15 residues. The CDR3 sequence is CASSVLEGNTGELFF. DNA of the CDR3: TGTGCCAGCAGCGTCCTCGAGGGCAACACCGGGGAGCTGTTTTTT.

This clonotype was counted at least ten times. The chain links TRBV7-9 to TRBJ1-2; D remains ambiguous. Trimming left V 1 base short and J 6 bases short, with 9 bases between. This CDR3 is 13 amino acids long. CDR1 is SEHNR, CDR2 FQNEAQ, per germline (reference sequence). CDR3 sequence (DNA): TGTGCCAGCAGCTTAGTGATAGAAGATGGCTACACCTTC. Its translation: CASSLVIEDGYTF.

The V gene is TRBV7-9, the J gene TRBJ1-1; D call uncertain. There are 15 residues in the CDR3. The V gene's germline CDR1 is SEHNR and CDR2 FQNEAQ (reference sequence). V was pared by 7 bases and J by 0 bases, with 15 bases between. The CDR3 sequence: CASTPVGQVNTEAFF. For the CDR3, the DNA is TGTGCCAGCACCCCCGTCGGGCAGGTGAACACTGAAGCTTTCTTT.

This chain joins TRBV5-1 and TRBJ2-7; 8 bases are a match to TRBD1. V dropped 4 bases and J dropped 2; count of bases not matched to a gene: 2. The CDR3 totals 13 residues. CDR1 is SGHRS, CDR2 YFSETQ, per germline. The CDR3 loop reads CASSVQGAYEQYF. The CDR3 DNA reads TGCGCCAGCAGCGTACAGGGGGCCTACGAGCAGTACTTC.

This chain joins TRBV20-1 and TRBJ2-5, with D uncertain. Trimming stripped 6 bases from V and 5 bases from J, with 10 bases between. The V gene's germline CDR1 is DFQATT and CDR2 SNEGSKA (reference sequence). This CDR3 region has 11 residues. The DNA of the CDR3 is TGCAGTGCCAACGTTGGGGAGACCCAGTACTTC. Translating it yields CSANVGETQYF.

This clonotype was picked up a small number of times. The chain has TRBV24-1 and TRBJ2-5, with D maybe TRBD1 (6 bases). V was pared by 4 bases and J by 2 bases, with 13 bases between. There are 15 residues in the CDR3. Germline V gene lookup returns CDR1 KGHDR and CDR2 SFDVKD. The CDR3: CATSEQARGQETQYF. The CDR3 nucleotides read TGTGCCACCAGTGAGCAGGCCAGGGGACAAGAGACCCAGTACTTC.

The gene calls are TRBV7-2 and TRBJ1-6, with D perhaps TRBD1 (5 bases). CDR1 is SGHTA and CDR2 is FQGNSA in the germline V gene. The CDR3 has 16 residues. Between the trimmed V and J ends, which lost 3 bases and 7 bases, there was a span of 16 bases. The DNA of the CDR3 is TGTGCCAGCAGCTTGGGGCGTCAGGCAGTGAATTCACCCCTCCACTTT. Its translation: CASSLGRQAVNSPLHF.

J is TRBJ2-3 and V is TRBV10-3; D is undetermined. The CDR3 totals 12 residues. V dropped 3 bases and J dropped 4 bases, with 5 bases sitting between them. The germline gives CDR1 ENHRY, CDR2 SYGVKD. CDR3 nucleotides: TGTGCCATCAGTGATATCTCAGATACGCAGTATTTT. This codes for CAISDISDTQYF.

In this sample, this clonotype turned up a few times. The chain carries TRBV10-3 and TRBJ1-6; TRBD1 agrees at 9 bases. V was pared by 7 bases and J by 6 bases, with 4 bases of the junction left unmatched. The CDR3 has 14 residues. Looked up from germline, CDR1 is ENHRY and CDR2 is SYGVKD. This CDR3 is CAITPGQGNSPLHF. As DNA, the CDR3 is TGTGCCATCACCCCGGGACAGGGTAATTCACCCCTCCACTTT.

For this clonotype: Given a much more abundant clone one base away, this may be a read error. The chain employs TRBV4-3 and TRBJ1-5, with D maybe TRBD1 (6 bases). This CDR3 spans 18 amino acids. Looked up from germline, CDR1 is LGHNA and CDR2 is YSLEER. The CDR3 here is CAGSQDLPGGVNNQPQHF. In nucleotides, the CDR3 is TGCGCCGGCAGCCAAGATCTCCCGGGGGGCGTTAACAATCAGCCCCAGCATTTT.

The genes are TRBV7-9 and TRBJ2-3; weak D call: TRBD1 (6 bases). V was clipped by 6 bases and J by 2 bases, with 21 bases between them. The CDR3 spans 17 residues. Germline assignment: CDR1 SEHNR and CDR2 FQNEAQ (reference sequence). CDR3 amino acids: CASSSDPTGRFTDTQYF. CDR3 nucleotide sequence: TGTGCCAGCAGTTCCGACCCGACAGGCCGATTCACAGATACGCAGTATTTT. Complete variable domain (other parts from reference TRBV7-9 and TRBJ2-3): DTGVSQNPRHKITKRGQNVTFRCDPISEHNRLYWYRQTLGQGPEFLTYFQNEAQLEKSRLLSDRFSAERPKGSFSTLEIQRTEQGDSAMYLCASSSDPTGRFTDTQYFGPGTRLTVL.